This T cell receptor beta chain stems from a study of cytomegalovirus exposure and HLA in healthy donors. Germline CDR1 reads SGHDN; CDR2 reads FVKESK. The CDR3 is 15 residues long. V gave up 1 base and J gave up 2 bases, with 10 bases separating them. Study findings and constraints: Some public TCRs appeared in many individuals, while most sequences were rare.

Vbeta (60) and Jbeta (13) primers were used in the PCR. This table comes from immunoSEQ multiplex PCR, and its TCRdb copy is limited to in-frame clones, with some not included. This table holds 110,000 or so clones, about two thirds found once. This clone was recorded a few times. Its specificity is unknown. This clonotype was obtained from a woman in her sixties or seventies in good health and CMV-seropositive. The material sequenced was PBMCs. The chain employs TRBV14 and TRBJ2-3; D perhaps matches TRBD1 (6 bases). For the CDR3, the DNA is TGTGCCAGCAGCCAAGGACCAGGGGCCACAGATACGCAGTATTTT. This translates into CASSQGPGATDTQYF. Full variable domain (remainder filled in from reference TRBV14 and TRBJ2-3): EAGVTQFPSHSVIEKGQTVTLRCDPISGHDNLYWYRRVMGKEIKFLLHFVKESKQDESGMPNNRFLAERTGGTYSTLKVQPAELEDSGVYFCASSQGPGATDTQYFGPGTRLTVL.